These 4 T cell receptor beta chains share one sample of origin, sequenced in a study of T-cell reconstitution after alpha-beta-depleted transplantation in children. TCRbeta library preparation incorporated unique molecular identifiers. TCRdb re-analysed the PCR reads in MiXCR, keeping a single row per CDR3 protein. The table includes under 300,000 distinct CDR3 sequences, 11% detected once. Sequences were derived from peripheral blood, sampled 180 days after TCRalphabeta/CD19-depleted stem cell transplant. The receptors here all came from a male patient between 2 and 10 years old who had a stem cell transplant for chronic granulomatous disease, so the T cells may come from the graft donor.

This clonotype was seen repeatedly, ten times or more. The genes are TRBV20-1 and TRBJ2-4; D may be TRBD2 (5 bases). V shed 2 bases and J shed 2 bases, with 16 bases lying between them. The CDR3 loop spans 16 amino acids. Germline assignment: CDR1 DFQATT and CDR2 SNEGSKA (reference sequence). CDR3 bases: TGCAGTGCTAGAAATTTAGTGGGAGTAACCAAAAACATTCAGTACTTC. It translates to CSARNLVGVTKNIQYF.

In its sample, this clonotype was seen many times. The rearrangement joins TRBV5-1 to TRBJ2-1; D might be TRBD1 (6 bases). CDR1 is SGHRS and CDR2 is YFSETQ in the germline V gene. The CDR3 sequence is 11 residues long. V was clipped by 5 bases and J by 14 bases, with 14 bases between them. CDR3 in amino acids: CASRGTGQEFF. The CDR3 DNA reads as TGCGCCAGCAGGGGCACAGGGCAAGAGTTCTTC.

This clonotype was detected many times. This chain joins TRBV7-9 and TRBJ2-3, with no clear D. CDR1 is SEHNR and CDR2 is FQNEAQ in the germline V gene (reference sequence). V lost 5 bases and J 0 bases, leaving 9 bases between the germline ends. The CDR3 loop spans 14 amino acids. The CDR3 here is CASSQGRSTDTQYF. CDR3 bases: TGTGCCAGCAGCCAAGGACGAAGCACAGATACGCAGTATTTT.

The sample holds many counts of this clonotype. The junction and the germline gene differ at one end; a read error may be behind it. The rearrangement joins TRBV7-7 to TRBJ2-1; either TRBD1 or TRBD2 may fit D (6 bases each). This CDR3 comprises 15 residues. Germline-derived CDR1 and CDR2 are SSHAT and FNYEAQ (reference sequence). This chain's CDR3 is CASSTTRGGGGEQFF. CDR3 DNA: TGTGCTAGCAGCACCACAAGAGGAGGGGGTGGTGAGCAGTTCTTC.